This passage covers 9 T cell receptor beta chains from one sample sequenced in a study of blood T cell repertoires in COVID-19. Some clones are missing from TCRdb's copy, which holds only in-frame ones; the method was immunoSEQ multiplex PCR. In the table there are 120,000 to 150,000 clones, approximately 84% of which are singletons. Specimen: peripheral blood. Receptors were obtained from a human donor with acute or convalescent COVID-19. The donor label of this sample is uncertain.

This clone was recorded once. The chain joins TRBV28 to TRBJ1-2, with 12 bases lining up with TRBD1. Looked up from germline, CDR1 is MDHEN and CDR2 is SYDVKM. Trimming removed 11 bases from V and 5 bases from J; junction bases left unmatched: 12. CDR3 size: 15 residues. The DNA of the CDR3 is TGTGCCTCCGGGACAGGGGGCGAGGGCGCTTATGGCTACACCTTC. Its translation is CASGTGGEGAYGYTF.

This chain links TRBV2 with TRBJ2-5; D uncertain. Trimming took off 5 bases at V and 3 bases at J, with 4 bases between the two ends. The CDR3 length is 11 residues. In germline, CDR1 is SNHLY, CDR2 FYNNEI. CDR3 coding DNA: TGTGCCAGCAGTTATGAAGAGACCCAGTACTTC. Translated, it gives CASSYEETQYF.

The chain recombines TRBV5-1 with TRBJ1-6; D possibly corresponds to TRBD1 (6 bases). V lost 1 base and J 7 bases, leaving 9 bases between the germline ends. The CDR3 loop spans 14 amino acids. Germline-derived CDR1 and CDR2 are SGHRS and YFSETQ. The CDR3 loop is CASSLIQGNSPLHF. DNA of the CDR3: TGCGCCAGCAGCTTGATACAGGGCAATTCACCCCTCCACTTT.

This clone was found a few times. The chain joins TRBV11-2 to TRBJ1-6; D call uncertain. The germline V and J ends were trimmed by 4 bases and 9 bases, with 16 bases remaining between them. This CDR3 region has 15 residues. Germline V gives CDR1 SGHAT, CDR2 FQNNGV. The DNA for the CDR3 is TGTGCCAGCAGCTCGGTTCGGAGCTGGCGTTCACCCCTCCACTTT. Protein product: CASSSVRSWRSPLHF.

This chain uses TRBV5-6 with TRBJ2-7; 7 positions agree with TRBD1. Germline V gives CDR1 SGHDT, CDR2 YYEEEE. V lost 3 bases to trimming and J lost 0 bases; unmatched junction nucleotides: 6. The CDR3 loop spans 15 amino acids. The CDR3 spells CASSYRGLSSYEQYF. The CDR3 bases are TGTGCCAGCAGCTACAGGGGTCTTAGCTCCTACGAGCAGTACTTC.

The chain recombines TRBV20-1 with TRBJ1-2; the D gene is possibly TRBD1 (6 bases). Deletions cut 6 bases from V and 1 base from J, with 6 bases between. Germline assignment: CDR1 DFQATT and CDR2 SNEGSKA (reference sequence). The CDR3 covers 11 residues. The CDR3 bases are TGCAGTGCGGACAGTAACTATGGCTACACCTTC. Its protein product is CSADSNYGYTF.

The rearrangement joins TRBV5-5 to TRBJ2-1, with TRBD2 matching 10 bases. Germline V lookup: CDR1 SGHKS, CDR2 YYEKEE (reference sequence). This CDR3 contains 16 residues. J was trimmed by 7 bases and V by 3 bases; bases with no gene match: 10. CDR3 nucleotide sequence: TGTGCCAGCAGCTCCGGGACTAGCGTTTCAGGAAATGAGCAGTTCTTC. It translates to CASSSGTSVSGNEQFF.

About this clone itself: A read error may produce the germline difference seen at one junction end. V usage is TRBV7-2 and J usage is TRBJ2-1; D is perhaps TRBD2 (6 bases). This CDR3 has 14 residues. CDR1 and CDR2 from the germline V gene are SGHTA and FQGNSA. The CDR3 DNA follows: TGTGCCAGCAGCTTCGGAGGGCTTGGCAATGAGCAGCTCTTC. It is translated as CASSFGGLGNEQLF.

This clone was seen once. The chain recombines TRBV7-2 with TRBJ2-3; D unresolved. This CDR3 is 13 amino acids long. Germline loops: CDR1 SGHTA, CDR2 FQGNSA. V lost 4 bases and J lost 0, with 5 bases in between. The CDR3 DNA sequence: TGTGCCAGCAGCTCCCCTAGCACAGATACGCAGTATTTT. It translates to CASSSPSTDTQYF.